Sequencing of this T cell receptor beta chain was carried out in a study of blood T cell repertoires in COVID-19. Study context: Acute and convalescent COVID-19 samples came from the United States, Italy and Spain.

During active infection, Seattle patients enrolled and were then monitored through disease. Original processing notes: Amplification from reference gene primers served as the basis for estimated nucleated cell counts. TCRdb's table, derived via immunoSEQ multiplex PCR, lists solely in-frame clones and lacks some. That table is the source of V, J and clone size, and D and trimming were worked out from the DNA. Of 250,000 to 350,000 clones in the sample, roughly 88% were seen once. This TCR derives from a human donor with COVID-19, enrolled during active disease. The donor label of this sample is uncertain. The sequenced material came from peripheral blood.

DNA of the CDR3: TGTGCCAGCAGCGTGTCCGACAGGGGAAGCAAAAACATTCAGTACTTC. It specifies CASSVSDRGSKNIQYF. The J gene is TRBJ2-4, the V gene TRBV5-5; TRBD1 matches at 8 bases. This CDR3 region has 16 residues. V gave up 4 bases and J gave up 3 bases; unmatched junction bases: 9. Germline assignment: CDR1 SGHKS and CDR2 YYEKEE (reference sequence).